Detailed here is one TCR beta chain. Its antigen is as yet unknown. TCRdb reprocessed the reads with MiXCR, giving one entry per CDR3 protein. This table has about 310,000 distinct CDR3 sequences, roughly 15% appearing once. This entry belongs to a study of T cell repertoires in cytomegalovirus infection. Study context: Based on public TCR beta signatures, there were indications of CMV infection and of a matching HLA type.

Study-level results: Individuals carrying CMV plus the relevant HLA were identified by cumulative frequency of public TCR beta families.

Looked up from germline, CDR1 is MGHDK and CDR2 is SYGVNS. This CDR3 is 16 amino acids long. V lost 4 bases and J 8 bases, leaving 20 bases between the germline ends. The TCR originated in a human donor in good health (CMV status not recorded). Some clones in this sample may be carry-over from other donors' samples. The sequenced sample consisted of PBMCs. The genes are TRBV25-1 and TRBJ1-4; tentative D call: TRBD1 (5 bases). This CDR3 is CASSVGDVSSYEKLFF. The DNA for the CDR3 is TGTGCCAGCAGTGTGGGGGACGTGTCATCTTACGAAAAACTGTTTTTT.